This T cell receptor beta chain was observed in a study of T-cell reconstitution after alpha-beta-depleted transplantation in children. Study-wide results and limits: Two months or so post-transplant, alpha-beta T cells reportedly derived from several hundred expanded graft clones. TCRbeta diversity was high at day 60 in some patients (a result of surviving recipient T cells and thymic progenitors).

This clonotype has just a few counts. Its antigen is not identified. This CDR3 contains 15 residues. V was trimmed by 1 base and J by 1 base, leaving 14 bases between them. Germline values: CDR1 SQVTM, CDR2 ANQGSEA. The authors prepared the TCRbeta library with unique molecular identifiers. A single record per CDR3 protein comes from TCRdb applying MiXCR to the PCR reads. The sample shows approximately 250,000 distinct CDR3 sequences, more than 20% of them seen only once. The J gene is TRBJ2-7, the V gene TRBV29-1; D unresolved. This clonotype originated in a girl aged 2 to 10 with Fanconi anemia, due to receive a stem cell transplant. The specimen was PBMCs, collected before TCRalphabeta/CD19-depleted stem cell transplant. CDR3 in amino acids: CSVEGFGVGSYEQYF. The CDR3 nucleotides are TGCAGCGTTGAAGGGTTTGGGGTGGGATCCTACGAGCAGTACTTC.